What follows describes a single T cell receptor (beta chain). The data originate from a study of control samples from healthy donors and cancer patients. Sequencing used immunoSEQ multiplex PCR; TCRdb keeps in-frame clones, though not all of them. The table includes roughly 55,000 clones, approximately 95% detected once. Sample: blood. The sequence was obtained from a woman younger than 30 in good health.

The CDR3: CASSPGQNAYEQYF. The DNA for the CDR3 is TGTGCCAGCAGCCCCGGACAGAATGCCTACGAGCAGTACTTC. The chain combines TRBV9 with TRBJ2-7, with D possibly being TRBD1 (6 bases). V dropped 4 bases and J dropped 2 bases, with 13 bases sitting between them. The CDR3 totals 14 residues. Per the germline V gene, CDR1 is SGDLS and CDR2 is YYNGEE.